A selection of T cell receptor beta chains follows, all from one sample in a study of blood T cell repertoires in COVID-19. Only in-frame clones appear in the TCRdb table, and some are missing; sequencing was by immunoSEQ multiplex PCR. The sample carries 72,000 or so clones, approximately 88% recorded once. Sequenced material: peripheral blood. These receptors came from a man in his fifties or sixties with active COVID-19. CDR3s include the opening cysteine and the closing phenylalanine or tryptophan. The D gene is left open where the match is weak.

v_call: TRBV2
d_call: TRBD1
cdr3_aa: CASNGQGGANEKLFF

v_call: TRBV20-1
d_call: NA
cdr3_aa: CSAAENSPLHF

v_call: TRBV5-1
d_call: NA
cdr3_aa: CASSFDSSYNSPLHF

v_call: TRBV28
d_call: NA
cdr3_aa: CASSLSGYTGELFF

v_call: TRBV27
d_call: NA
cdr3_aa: CASSPQGHWDTEAFF

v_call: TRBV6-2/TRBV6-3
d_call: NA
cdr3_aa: CASSPQLGRTEAFF

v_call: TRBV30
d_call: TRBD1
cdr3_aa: CAWSTGPNQREKLFF

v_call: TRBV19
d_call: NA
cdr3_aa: CASSIGRGTEAFF

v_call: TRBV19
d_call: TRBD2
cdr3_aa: CASSKGLAGGSTDTQYF

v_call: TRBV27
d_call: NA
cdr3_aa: CASSLHRDNYGYTF

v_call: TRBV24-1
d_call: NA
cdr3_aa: CATSDLGGTGELFF

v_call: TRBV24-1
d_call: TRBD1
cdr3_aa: CATSEPTGGPPLQETQYF

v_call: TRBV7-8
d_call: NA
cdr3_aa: CASSSNVGGSAEAFF

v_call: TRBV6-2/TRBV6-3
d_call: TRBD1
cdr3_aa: CASSPWTGYNEKLFF

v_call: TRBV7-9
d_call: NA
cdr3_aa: CASSLSFTEQFF

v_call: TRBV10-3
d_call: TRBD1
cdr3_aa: CAISTGGSETQYF

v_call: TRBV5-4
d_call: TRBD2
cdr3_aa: CARLILAGWQETQYF

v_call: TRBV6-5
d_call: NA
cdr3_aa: CASTATSDYEQYF

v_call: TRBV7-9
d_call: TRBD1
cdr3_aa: CASSLRQGNEAFF

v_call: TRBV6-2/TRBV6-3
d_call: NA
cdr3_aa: CASSYSGAGAEAFF

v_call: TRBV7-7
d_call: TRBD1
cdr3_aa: CASSPGGKADTQYF

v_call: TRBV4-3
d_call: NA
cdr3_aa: CASSQDIRESGELFF

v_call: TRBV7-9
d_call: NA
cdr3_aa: CASSLAAGPYGYTF

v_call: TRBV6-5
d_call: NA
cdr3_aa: CAVAEGWDQPQHF

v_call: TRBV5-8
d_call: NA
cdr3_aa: CASSLKEDTEAFF

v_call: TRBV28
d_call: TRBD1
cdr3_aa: CASSLNPRGPRAFF

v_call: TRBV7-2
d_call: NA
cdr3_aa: CASSSRGGGIQPQHF

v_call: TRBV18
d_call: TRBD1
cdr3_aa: CASSLGQGELSEQYF

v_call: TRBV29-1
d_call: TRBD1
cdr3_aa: CSVGRDSYEQYF

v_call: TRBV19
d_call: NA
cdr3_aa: CASSSPPGGLTYNEQFF

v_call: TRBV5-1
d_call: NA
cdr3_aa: CASSFEGGYTF

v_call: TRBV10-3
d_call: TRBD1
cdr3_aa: CAIRRDRGDQPQHF

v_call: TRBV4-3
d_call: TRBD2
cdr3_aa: CASSQDSGGSTDNEQFF

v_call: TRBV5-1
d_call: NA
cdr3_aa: CASSLGDTGELFF

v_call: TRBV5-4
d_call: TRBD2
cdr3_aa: CASSLGLADNEQFF

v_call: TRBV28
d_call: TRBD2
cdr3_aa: CASSGVRGAADTQYF

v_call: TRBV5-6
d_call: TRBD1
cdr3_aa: CASSFRTGRNTEAFF

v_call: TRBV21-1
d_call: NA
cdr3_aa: CASSKAPLAGANYEQYF

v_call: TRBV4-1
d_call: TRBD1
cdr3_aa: CASSQADRDNQPQHF

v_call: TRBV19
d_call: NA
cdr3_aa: CASSTLVLVDEQFF

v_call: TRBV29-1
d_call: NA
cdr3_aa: CSKTATNEKLFF

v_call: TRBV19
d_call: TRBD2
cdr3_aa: CASSRTSATGELFF

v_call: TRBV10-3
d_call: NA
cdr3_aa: CAITPGGAANYGYTF

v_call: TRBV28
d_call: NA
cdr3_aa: CASSSQGSDKNIQYF

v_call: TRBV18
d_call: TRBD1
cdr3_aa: CASSPGTGEPEAFF